This record covers a single T cell receptor beta chain. This sample was included in a study of CD8+CD57+ T cells in acquired aplastic anemia. V shed 5 bases, J shed 7 bases, and the junction held 5 bases outside the gene matches. The length of the CDR3 is 14 residues. Germline V gene data show CDR1 as SEHNR and CDR2 as FQNEAQ (reference sequence). Patients who underwent sequencing had shown CD8+CD57+ cell expansion by flow cytometry. For CDR3 and TCR beta VDJ profiling, genomic DNA was the template used. TCRdb reprocessed the reads with MiXCR, giving one entry per CDR3 protein. The sample lists approximately 190,000 distinct CDR3 sequences, roughly half occurring once.

The sample consisted of sorted CD4+, CD8+, or CD8+CD57+ T cells (not recorded which) from PBMCs. The receptor's source is a human donor with aplastic anemia. The rearrangement joins TRBV7-9 to TRBJ2-2; 9 positions agree with TRBD1. The CDR3 reads CASSLGQGHGELFF. The CDR3, as DNA: TGTGCCAGCAGCCTGGGACAGGGTCACGGGGAGCTGTTTTTT.